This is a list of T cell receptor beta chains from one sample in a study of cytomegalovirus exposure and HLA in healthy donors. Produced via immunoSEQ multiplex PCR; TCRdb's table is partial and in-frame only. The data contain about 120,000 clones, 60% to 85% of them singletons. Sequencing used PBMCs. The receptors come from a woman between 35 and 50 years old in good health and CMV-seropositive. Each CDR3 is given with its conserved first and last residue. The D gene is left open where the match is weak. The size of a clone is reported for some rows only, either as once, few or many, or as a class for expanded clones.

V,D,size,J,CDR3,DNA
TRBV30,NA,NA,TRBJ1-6,CAWSVLQGVRPLHF,TGTGCCTGGAGTGTACTACAGGGCGTTAGGCCCCTCCACTTT
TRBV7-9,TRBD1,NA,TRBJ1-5,CAAGTGGSVSNQPQHF,TGTGCCGCCGGGACAGGGGGTTCAGTCAGCAATCAGCCCCAGCATTTT
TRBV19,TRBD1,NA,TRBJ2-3,CASGTGGPDTQYF,TGTGCCAGTGGGACAGGGGGTCCTGATACGCAGTATTTT
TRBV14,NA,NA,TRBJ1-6,CASSQVVSSPLHF,TGTGCCAGCAGCCAAGTTGTTAGTTCACCCCTCCACTTT
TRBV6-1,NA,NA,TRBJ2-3,CASQPYPSTDTQYF,TGTGCCAGCCAACCCTACCCTAGCACAGATACGCAGTATTTT
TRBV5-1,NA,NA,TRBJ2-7,CASSRTDTSYEQYF,TGCGCCAGCAGCCGTACGGACACCTCCTACGAGCAGTACTTC
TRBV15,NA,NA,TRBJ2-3,CATSLEAPGASTDTQYF,TGTGCCACCAGCCTAGAAGCCCCAGGGGCTAGCACAGATACGCAGTATTTT
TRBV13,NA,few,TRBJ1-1,CASRVQHRDRRNTEAFF,TGTGCCAGCAGAGTGCAGCACAGAGACAGGAGGAACACTGAAGCTTTCTTT
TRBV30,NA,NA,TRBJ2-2,CAWIYEGTGELFF,TGTGCCTGGATTTATGAGGGCACCGGGGAGCTGTTTTTT
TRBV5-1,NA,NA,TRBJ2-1,CASARDFSYNEQFF,TGCGCCAGCGCCAGGGATTTCTCCTACAATGAGCAGTTCTTC
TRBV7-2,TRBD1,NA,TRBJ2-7,CASSLGTATFYEQYF,TGTGCCAGCAGCTTGGGGACAGCCACCTTCTACGAGCAGTACTTC
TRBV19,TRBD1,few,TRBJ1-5,CASRRDRVDNQPQHF,TGTGCCAGTAGAAGGGACAGGGTAGACAATCAGCCCCAGCATTTT
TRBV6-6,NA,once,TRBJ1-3,CASSQGRGGTIYF,TGTGCCAGCAGTCAGGGGCGGGGGGGAACCATATATTTT
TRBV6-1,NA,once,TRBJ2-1,CASSEAAGREYNEQFF,TGTGCCAGCAGTGAAGCGGCGGGACGAGAGTACAATGAGCAGTTCTTC
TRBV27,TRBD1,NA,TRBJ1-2,CASRTTGTAYGYTF,TGTGCCAGCAGGACCACAGGGACAGCTTATGGCTACACCTTC
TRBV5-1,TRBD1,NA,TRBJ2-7,CASSLWDRAHEQYF,TGCGCCAGCAGCTTGTGGGACAGGGCCCACGAGCAGTACTTC
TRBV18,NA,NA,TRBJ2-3,CASSSGLAKDTQYF,TGTGCCAGCTCATCAGGGTTGGCTAAGGATACGCAGTATTTT
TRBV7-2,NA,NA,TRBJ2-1,CASRGAGTTKAHEQFF,TGTGCCAGCAGGGGAGCCGGGACAACTAAGGCTCATGAGCAGTTCTTC
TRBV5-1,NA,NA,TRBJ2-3,CASSLPSLTDTQYF,TGCGCCAGCAGCTTGCCCAGTCTCACAGATACGCAGTATTTT
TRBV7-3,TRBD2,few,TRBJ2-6,CASTLGGSGANVLTF,TGTGCCAGCACCCTCGGGGGGTCTGGGGCCAACGTCCTGACTTTC
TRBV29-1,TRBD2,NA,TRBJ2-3,CSARDSSGGPTTQYF,TGCAGCGCTCGAGATTCTAGCGGGGGGCCAACGACGCAGTATTTT
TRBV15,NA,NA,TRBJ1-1,CATSRSGAEAFF,TGTGCCACCAGCAGATCAGGGGCTGAAGCTTTCTTT
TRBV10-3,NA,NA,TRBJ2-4,CAISPQATKNIQYF,TGTGCCATCAGCCCACAGGCTACCAAAAACATTCAGTACTTC
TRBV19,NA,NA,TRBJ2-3,CASSISDTQYF,TGTGCCAGTAGTATATCGGATACGCAGTATTTT
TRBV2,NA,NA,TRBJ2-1,CASSVTSYNEQFF,TGTGCCAGCAGTGTCACTTCCTACAATGAGCAGTTCTTC
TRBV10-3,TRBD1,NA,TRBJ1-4,CATGQAATNEKLFF,TGTGCCACCGGACAGGCTGCAACTAATGAAAAACTGTTTTTT
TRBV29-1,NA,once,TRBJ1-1,CSVIQFTTGSLTNTEAFF,TGCAGCGTCATCCAATTTACAACAGGGTCTTTGACGAACACTGAAGCTTTCTTT
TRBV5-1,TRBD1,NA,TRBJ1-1,CASSTGGTAENTEAFF,TGCGCCAGCAGCACGGGAGGGACAGCCGAGAACACTGAAGCTTTCTTT
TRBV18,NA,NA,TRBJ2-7,CASSPPGVHEQYF,TGTGCCAGCTCACCACCCGGGGTCCACGAGCAGTACTTC
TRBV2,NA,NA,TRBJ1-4,CASRQVEKLFF,TGTGCCAGCAGACAGGTGGAAAAACTGTTTTTT
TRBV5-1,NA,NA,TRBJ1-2,CASSSYRVGYTF,TGCGCCAGCAGCTCGTACAGGGTTGGCTACACCTTC
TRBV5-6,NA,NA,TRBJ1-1,CASSLGSPTSEAFF,TGTGCCAGCAGCTTGGGGAGCCCTACCTCCGAAGCTTTCTTT
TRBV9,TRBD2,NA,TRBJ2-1,CASSVGAGGPYEQFF,TGTGCCAGCAGCGTAGGCGCGGGGGGGCCGTATGAGCAGTTCTTC
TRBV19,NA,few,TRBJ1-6,CASHRGHQNSPLHF,TGTGCCAGCCATAGGGGACACCAGAATTCACCCCTCCACTTT
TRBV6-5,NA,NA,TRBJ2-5,CASSSAGQETQYF,TGTGCCAGCAGTTCCGCGGGCCAAGAGACCCAGTACTTC
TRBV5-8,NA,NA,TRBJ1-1,CASSLTGRGTEAFF,TGTGCCAGCAGCTTGACAGGTCGGGGGACTGAAGCTTTCTTT
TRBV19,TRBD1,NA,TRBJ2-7,CASRRGRTGGYEQYF,TGTGCCAGTAGAAGGGGCAGGACAGGGGGCTACGAGCAGTACTTC
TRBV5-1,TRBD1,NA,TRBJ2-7,CASSSGTGSYEQYF,TGCGCCAGCAGCTCCGGGACAGGGAGCTACGAGCAGTACTTC
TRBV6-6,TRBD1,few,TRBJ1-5,CASSVRGLWNQPQHF,TGTGCCAGCAGTGTAAGGGGGCTTTGGAATCAGCCCCAGCATTTT
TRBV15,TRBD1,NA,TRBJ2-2,CATSRGGTGRTGELFF,TGTGCCACCAGCAGAGGGGGGACAGGGAGAACCGGGGAGCTGTTTTTT
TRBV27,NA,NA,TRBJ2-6,CASRRASGANVLTF,TGTGCCAGCAGGAGGGCCTCTGGGGCCAACGTCCTGACTTTC
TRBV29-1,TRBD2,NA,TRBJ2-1,CSVDEAGGGDEQFF,TGCAGCGTTGACGAAGCGGGGGGCGGGGATGAGCAGTTCTTC
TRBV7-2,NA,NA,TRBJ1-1,CASTTAGGVTEAFF,TGTGCCAGCACCACGGCGGGGGGGGTCACTGAAGCTTTCTTT
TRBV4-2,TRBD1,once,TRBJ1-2,CASSQLGTGDYGYTF,TGTGCCAGCAGCCAACTAGGGACAGGAGACTATGGCTACACCTTC
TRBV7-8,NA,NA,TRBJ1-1,CASSRAGLLNTEAFF,TGTGCCAGCAGCCGGGCGGGCCTTCTTAACACTGAAGCTTTCTTT
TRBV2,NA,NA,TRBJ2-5,CASSLTTGPLVTQYF,TGTGCCAGCAGCCTTACTACAGGGCCCCTAGTGACCCAGTACTTC
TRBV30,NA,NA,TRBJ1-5,CAWSPGDWPQHF,TGTGCCTGGAGTCCCGGCGACTGGCCCCAGCATTTT
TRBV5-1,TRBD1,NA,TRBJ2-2,CASSQQGAGELFF,TGCGCCAGCAGCCAACAGGGGGCCGGGGAGCTGTTTTTT
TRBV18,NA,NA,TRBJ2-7,CASSPERGNYEQYF,TGTGCCAGCTCACCAGAAAGAGGCAACTACGAGCAGTACTTC
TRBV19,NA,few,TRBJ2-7,CASSLYTYEQYF,TGTGCCAGTAGTCTATATACCTACGAGCAGTACTTC
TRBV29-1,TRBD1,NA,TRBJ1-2,CSVGQGTVGNYGYTF,TGCAGCGTTGGACAGGGTACCGTAGGTAACTATGGCTACACCTTC
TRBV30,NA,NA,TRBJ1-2,CAGYSYSYTF,TGTGCCGGATACAGTTACTCCTACACCTTC
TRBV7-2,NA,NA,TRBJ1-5,CASSQTGTSNQPQHF,TGTGCCAGCAGTCAGACGGGTACCAGCAATCAGCCCCAGCATTTT
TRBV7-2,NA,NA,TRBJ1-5,CASSLEVLVTAQHF,TGTGCCAGCAGCTTAGAGGTTTTGGTAACAGCCCAGCATTTT